The T cell receptor beta chain under discussion was sequenced for a study of PD-L1 blockade in urothelial cancer. At the level of the study: Blood analysis occurred 3 weeks (second dose) and 6 weeks after treatment start. Notes on the study in general: For durable-benefit patients, tumor-associated blood clones expanded more at 3 weeks.

Method: immunoSEQ multiplex PCR; TCRdb's copy keeps in-frame clones and lacks some. The sample lists about 120,000 clones; roughly 91% were seen once. CDR1 is SGHDT and CDR2 is YYEEEE in the germline V gene. The V and J ends lost 4 bases and 8 bases, in that order; junction bases with no gene match: 12. This CDR3 spans 15 amino acids. Time point specified: peripheral blood 6 weeks after treatment start. Samples spanned pretreatment and treatment, with 1 to 8 time points per patient. This clone showed up just once. Its antigen is still unknown. The sequence was collected from a man between 60 and 75 years old with urothelial cancer. The gene calls are TRBV5-6 and TRBJ1-2; 9 bases match TRBD1. Sequences were derived from PBMCs, sampled around atezolizumab (anti-PD-L1) treatment. The CDR3 DNA reads TGTGCCAGCAGCCTATCACTGCCGGGACAGGGAGGCTACACCTTC. This gives the protein CASSLSLPGQGGYTF.